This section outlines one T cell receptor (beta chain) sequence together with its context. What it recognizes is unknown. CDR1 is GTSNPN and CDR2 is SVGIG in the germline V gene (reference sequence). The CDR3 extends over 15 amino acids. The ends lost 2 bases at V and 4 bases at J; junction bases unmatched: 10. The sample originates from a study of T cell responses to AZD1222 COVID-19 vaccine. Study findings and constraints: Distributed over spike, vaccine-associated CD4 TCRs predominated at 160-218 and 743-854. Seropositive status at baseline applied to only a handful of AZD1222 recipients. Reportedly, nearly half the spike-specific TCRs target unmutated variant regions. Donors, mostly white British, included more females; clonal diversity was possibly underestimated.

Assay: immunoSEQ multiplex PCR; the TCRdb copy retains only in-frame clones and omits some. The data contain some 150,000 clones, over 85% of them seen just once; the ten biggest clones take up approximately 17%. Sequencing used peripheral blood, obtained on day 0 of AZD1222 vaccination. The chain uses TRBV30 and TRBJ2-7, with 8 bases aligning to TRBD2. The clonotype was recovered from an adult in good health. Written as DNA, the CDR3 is TGTGCCTGGAGTCGCGGGGGGAGGGGGTCATACGAGCAGTACTTC. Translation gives CAWSRGGRGSYEQYF.